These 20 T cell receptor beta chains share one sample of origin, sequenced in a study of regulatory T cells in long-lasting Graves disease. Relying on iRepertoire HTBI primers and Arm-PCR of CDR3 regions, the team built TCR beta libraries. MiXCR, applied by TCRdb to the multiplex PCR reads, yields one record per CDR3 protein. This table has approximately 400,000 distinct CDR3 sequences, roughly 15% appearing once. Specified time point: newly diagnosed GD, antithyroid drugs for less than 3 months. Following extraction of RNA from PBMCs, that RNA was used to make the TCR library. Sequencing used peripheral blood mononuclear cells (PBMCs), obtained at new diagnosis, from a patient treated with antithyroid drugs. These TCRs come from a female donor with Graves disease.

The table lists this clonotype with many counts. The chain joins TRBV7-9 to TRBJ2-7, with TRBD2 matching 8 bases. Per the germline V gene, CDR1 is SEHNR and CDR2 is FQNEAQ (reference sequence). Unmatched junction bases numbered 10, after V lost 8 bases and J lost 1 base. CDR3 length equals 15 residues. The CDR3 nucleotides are TGTGCCAGCGTAAACGGGGGGGGTCCTTCCTACGAGCAGTACTTC. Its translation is CASVNGGGPSYEQYF.

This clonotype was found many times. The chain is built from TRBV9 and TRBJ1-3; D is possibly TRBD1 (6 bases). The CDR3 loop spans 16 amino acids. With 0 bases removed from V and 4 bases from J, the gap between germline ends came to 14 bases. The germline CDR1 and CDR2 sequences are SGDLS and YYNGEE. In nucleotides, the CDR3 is TGTGCCAGCAGCGTAGCGACAGGCCTATCGGGAAACACCATATATTTT. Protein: CASSVATGLSGNTIYF.

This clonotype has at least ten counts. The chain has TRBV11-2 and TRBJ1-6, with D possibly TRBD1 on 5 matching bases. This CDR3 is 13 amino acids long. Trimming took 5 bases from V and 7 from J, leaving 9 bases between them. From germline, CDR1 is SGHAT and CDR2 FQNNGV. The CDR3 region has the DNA TGTGCCAGCAGCCCGGGGCACAATTCACCCCTCCACTTT. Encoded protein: CASSPGHNSPLHF. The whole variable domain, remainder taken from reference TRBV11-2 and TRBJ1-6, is EAGVAQSPRYKIIEKRQSVAFWCNPISGHATLYWYQQILGQGPKLLIQFQNNGVVDDSQLPKDRFSAERLKGVDSTLKIQPAKLEDSAVYLCASSPGHNSPLHFGNGTRLTVT.

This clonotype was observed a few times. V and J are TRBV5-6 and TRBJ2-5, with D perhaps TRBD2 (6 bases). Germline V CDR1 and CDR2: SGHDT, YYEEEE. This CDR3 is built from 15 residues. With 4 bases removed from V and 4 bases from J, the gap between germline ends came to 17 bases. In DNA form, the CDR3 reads TGTGCCAGCAGCCCCCTATCGTGGAGGGGAGAGACCCAGTACTTC. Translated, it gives CASSPLSWRGETQYF.

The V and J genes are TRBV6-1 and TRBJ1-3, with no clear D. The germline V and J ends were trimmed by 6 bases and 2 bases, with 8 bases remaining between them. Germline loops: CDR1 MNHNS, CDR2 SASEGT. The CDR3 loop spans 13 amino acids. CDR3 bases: TGTGCCAGCAGAAGAGAGACTGGAAACACCATATATTTT. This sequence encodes CASRRETGNTIYF.

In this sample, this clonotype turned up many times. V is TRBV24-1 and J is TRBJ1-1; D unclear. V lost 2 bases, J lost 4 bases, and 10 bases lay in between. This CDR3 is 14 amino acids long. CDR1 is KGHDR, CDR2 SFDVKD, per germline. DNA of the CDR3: TGTGCCACCAGTGATTCCAGAGAGGGCACTGAAGCTTTCTTT. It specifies CATSDSREGTEAFF.

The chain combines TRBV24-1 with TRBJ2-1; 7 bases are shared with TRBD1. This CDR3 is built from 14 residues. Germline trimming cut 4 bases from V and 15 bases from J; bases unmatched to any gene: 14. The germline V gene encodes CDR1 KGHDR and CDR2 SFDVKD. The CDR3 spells CATSDTDRVGSMFF. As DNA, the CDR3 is TGTGCCACCAGTGACACTGACAGGGTTGGATCAATGTTCTTC.

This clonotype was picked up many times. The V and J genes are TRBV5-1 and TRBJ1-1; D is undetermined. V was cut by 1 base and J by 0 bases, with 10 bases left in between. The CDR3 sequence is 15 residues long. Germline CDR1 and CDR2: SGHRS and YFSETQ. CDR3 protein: CASSLQSLMNTEAFF. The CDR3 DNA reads TGCGCCAGCAGCTTGCAGTCACTGATGAACACTGAAGCTTTCTTT.

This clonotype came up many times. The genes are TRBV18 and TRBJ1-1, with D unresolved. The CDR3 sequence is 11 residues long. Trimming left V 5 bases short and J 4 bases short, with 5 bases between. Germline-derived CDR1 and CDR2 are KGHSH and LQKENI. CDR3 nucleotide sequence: TGTGCCAGCTCAATCGGCACTGAAGCTTTCTTT. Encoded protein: CASSIGTEAFF. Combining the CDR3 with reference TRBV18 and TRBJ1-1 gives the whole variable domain NAGVMQNPRHLVRRRGQEARLRCSPMKGHSHVYWYRQLPEEGLKFMVYLQKENIIDESGMPKERFSAEFPKEGPSILRIQQVVRGDSAAYFCASSIGTEAFFGQGTRLTVV.

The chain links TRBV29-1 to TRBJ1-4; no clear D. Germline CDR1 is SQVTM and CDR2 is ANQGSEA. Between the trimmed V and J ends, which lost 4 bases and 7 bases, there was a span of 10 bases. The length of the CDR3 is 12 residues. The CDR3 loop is CSVGPAGEKLFF. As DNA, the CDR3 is TGCAGCGTTGGACCGGCCGGTGAAAAACTGTTTTTT. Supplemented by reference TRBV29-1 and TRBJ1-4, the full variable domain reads SAVISQKPSRDICQRGTSLTIQCQVDSQVTMMFWYRQQPGQSLTLIATANQGSEATYESGFVIDKFPISRPNLTFSTLTVSNMSPEDSSIYLCSVGPAGEKLFFGSGTQLSVL.

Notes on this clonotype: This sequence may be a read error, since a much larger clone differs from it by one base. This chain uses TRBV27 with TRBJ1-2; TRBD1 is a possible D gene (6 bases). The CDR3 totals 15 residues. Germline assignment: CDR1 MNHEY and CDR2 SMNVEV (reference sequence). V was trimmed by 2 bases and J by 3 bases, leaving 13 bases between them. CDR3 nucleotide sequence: TGTGCCAGCAGTTTAAAGGGGGGAATTGACTATGGCTACACCTTC. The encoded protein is CASSLKGGIDYGYTF.

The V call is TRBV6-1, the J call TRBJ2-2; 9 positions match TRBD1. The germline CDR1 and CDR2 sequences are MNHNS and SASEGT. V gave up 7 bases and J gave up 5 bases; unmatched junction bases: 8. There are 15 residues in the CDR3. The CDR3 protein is CASIEWDRVTGELFF. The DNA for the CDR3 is TGTGCCAGCATCGAGTGGGACAGGGTGACCGGGGAGCTGTTTTTT.

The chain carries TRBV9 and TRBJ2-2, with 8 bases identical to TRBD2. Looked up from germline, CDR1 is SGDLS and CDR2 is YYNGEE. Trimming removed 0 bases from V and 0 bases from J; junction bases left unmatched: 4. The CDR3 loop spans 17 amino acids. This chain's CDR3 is CASSVGREVTNTGELFF. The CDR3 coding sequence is TGTGCCAGCAGCGTAGGGCGGGAGGTCACGAACACCGGGGAGCTGTTTTTT.

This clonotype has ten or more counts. CDR3 in DNA: TGTGCCAGCAGCGTAGGTGGGGCTAGCTCTTACAATGAGCAGTTCTTC. This translates into CASSVGGASSYNEQFF. The J gene is TRBJ2-1, the V gene TRBV9; either TRBD1 or TRBD2 may fit D (5 bases each). V lost 0 bases and J 4 bases, leaving 14 bases between the germline ends. CDR1 SGDLS and CDR2 YYNGEE come from the germline V gene. CDR3 size: 16 residues.

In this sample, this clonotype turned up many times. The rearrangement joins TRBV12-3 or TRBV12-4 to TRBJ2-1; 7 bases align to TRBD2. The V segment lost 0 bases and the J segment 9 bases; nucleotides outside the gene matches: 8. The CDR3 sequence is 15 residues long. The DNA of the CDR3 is TGTGCCAGCAGTTTAGCGGGAGGGCCCGGTGGTGAGCAGTTCTTC. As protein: CASSLAGGPGGEQFF.

The CDR3 is CASSRFWGFKETQYF. The CDR3 DNA reads as TGCGCCAGCAGCCGCTTCTGGGGTTTCAAAGAGACCCAGTACTTC. The rearrangement joins TRBV4-1 to TRBJ2-5; no firm D call. V dropped 4 bases and J dropped 3 bases, with 15 bases sitting between them. From germline, CDR1 is MGHRA and CDR2 YSYEKL. The CDR3 runs to 15 residues.

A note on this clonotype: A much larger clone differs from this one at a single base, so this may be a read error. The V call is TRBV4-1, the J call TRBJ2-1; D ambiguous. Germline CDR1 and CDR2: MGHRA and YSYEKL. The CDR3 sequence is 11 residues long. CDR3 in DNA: TGCGCCAGCAACCAAGTCAATGAGCAGTTCTTC. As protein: CASNQVNEQFF.

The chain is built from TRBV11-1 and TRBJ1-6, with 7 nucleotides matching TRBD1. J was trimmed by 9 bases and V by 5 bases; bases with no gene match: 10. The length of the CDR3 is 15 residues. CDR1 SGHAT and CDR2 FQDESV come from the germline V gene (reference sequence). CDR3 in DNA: TGTGCCAGCAGCAGCCAAGACCGGGACAGTTCACCCCTCCACTTT. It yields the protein CASSSQDRDSSPLHF.

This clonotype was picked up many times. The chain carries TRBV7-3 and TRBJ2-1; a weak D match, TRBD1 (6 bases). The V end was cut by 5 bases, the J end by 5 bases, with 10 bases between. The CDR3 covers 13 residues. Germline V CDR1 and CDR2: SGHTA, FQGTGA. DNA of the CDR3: TGTGCCAGCAGCCCGAACAGGGACAATGAGCAGTTCTTC. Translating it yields CASSPNRDNEQFF. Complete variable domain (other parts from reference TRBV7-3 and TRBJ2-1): GAGVSQTPSNKVTEKGKYVELRCDPISGHTALYWYRQSLGQGPEFLIYFQGTGAADDSGLPNDRFFAVRPEGSVSTLKIQRTERGDSAVYLCASSPNRDNEQFFGPGTRLTVL.

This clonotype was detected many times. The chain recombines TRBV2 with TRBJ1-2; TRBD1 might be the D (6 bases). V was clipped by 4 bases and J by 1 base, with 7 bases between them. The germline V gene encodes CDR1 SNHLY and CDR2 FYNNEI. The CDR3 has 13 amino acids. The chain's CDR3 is CASSGDNNYGYTF. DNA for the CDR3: TGTGCCAGCAGTGGGGACAATAACTATGGCTACACCTTC. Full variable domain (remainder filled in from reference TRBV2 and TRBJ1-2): EPEVTQTPSHQVTQMGQEVILRCVPISNHLYFYWYRQILGQKVEFLVSFYNNEISEKSEIFDDQFSVERPDGSNFTLKIRSTKLEDSAMYFCASSGDNNYGYTFGSGTRLTVV.